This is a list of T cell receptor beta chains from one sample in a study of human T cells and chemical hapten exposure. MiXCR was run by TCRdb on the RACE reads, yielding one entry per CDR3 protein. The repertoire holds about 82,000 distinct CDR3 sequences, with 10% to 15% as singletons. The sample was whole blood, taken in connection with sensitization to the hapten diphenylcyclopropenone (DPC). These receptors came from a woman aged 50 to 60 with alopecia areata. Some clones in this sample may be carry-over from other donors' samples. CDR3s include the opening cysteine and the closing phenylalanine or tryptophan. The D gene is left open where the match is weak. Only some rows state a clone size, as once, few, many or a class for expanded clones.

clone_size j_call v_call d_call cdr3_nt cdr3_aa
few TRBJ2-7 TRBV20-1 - TGCAGTGCTAGCTCGGCGAACCGAGAGCAAAGTGAGCAGTACTTC CSASSANREQSEQYF
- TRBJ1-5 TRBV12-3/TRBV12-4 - TGTGCCAGCAGTCGAGGAATTCAGCTACAGCCCCAGCATTTT CASSRGIQLQPQHF
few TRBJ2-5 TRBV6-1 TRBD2 TGTGCCAGCTTAGCGGGAGGGCCCGGAGAGACCCAGTACTTC CASLAGGPGETQYF
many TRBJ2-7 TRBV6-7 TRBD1 TGTGCCAGCAGTTACCCGACAGGGGGTCACTACGAGCAGTACTTC CASSYPTGGHYEQYF
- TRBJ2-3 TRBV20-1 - TGCAGTGCTGTCCAGGGACCTAACCCAGATACGCAGTATTTT CSAVQGPNPDTQYF
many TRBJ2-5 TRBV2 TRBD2 TGTGCCAGCAGAGCACTAGCGGGTCCCCAAGAGACCCAGTACTTC CASRALAGPQETQYF
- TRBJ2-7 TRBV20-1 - TGCAGTGCTATTGGGTCGGTTGTCTACGAGCAGTACTTC CSAIGSVVYEQYF
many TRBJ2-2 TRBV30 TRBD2 TGTGCCGGGGATTTAGCGGGAGGAGGGTCCGGGGAGCTGTTTTTT CAGDLAGGGSGELFF
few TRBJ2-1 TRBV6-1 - TGTGCCAGCAGTGAACGAGGTTGGAATGAGCAGTTCTTC CASSERGWNEQFF
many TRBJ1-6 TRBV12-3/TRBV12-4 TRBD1 TGTGCCAGCAGTTTGAGTCCCGGGACAGGTTCGGGGTCACCCCTCCACTTT CASSLSPGTGSGSPLHF
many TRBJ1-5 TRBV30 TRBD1 TGTGCCCTGGGGACAGGGGGCAATCAGCCCCAGCATTTT CALGTGGNQPQHF
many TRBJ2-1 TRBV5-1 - TGCGCCAGCAGCCCTCAAGCCCTAGACAATGAGCAGTTCTTC CASSPQALDNEQFF
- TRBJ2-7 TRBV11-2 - TGTGCCAGCAGCTCGGCCGGACTCGAGCAGTACTTC CASSSAGLEQYF
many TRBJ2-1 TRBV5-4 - TGTGCCAGCAGCTTTGATCCTTCCAGTATTTCCTACAATGAGCAGTTCTTC CASSFDPSSISYNEQFF
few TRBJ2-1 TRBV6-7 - TGTGCCAGCAGTTCCTCAACCCGGACAAGCGACAATGAGCAGTTCTTC CASSSSTRTSDNEQFF
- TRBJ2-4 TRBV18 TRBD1 TGTGCCAGCTCACCACCGACGACAGGGGGCGGCAAAAACATTCAGTACTTC CASSPPTTGGGKNIQYF
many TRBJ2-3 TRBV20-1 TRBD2 TGCAGTGCTAGTCGCCAGGGACTAGCGATATCCACAGATACGCAGTATTTT CSASRQGLAISTDTQYF
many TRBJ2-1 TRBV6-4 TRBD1 TGTGCCAGCAGTCAGACAGGGGGTACCACTGAGCAGTTCTTC CASSQTGGTTEQFF
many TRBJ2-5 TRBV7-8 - TGTGCCAGCAGCCCCGACTGGGGACAAGAGACCCAGTACTTC CASSPDWGQETQYF
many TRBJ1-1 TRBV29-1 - TGCAGCGTTGAAGATCTTAGGCCCGTCGCTGAAGCTTTCTTT CSVEDLRPVAEAFF
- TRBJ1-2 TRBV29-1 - TGCAGCGTTGGTCCCGAGGGTGGCTACACCTTC CSVGPEGGYTF
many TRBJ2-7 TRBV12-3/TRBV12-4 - TGTGCCAGCAGTTTGTTGGCGGGACCCTACGAGCAGTACTTC CASSLLAGPYEQYF
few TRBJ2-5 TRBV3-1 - TGTGCCAGCAGCCAAGATCGTGAGGGAAAAGGAGAGACCCAGTACTTC CASSQDREGKGETQYF
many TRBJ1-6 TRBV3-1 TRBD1 TGTGCCAGCGCCGGCAGGGGGTCCTATAATTCACCCCTCCACTTT CASAGRGSYNSPLHF
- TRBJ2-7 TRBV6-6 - TGTGCCAGCAGCACAGGTGGCAGAGAGGAGCAGTACTTC CASSTGGREEQYF
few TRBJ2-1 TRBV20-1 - TGCAGTGCTAGAAAGCGGAGCTCCTACAATGAGCAGTTCTTC CSARKRSSYNEQFF
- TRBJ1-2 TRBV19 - TGTGCCAGTAGTTCCGACCTTAACTATGGCTACACCTTC CASSSDLNYGYTF
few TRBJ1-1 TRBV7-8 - TGTGCCAGCAGCCGTACTCAGAACACTGAAGCTTTCTTT CASSRTQNTEAFF
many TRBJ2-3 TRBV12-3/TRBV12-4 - TGTGCCAGCAGTTGGCTAGCGACGACAGATACGCAGTATTTT CASSWLATTDTQYF
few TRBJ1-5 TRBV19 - TGTGCCAGTAGCCCGACAGTTTTTAATCAGCCCCAGCATTTT CASSPTVFNQPQHF
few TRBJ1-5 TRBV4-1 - TGCGCCAGCAGCCCAATCTCTAATCAGCCCCAGCATTTT CASSPISNQPQHF
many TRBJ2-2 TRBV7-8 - TGTGCCAGCAGCATAGGGACGGCCCGCCTTCTGGACACCGGGGAGCTGTTTTTT CASSIGTARLLDTGELFF
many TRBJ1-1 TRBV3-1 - TGTGCCAGCAGCCAAGAGGCTGAAGCTTTCTTT CASSQEAEAFF
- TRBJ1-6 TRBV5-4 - TGTGCCAGCAGCTTGGAACCAGGGGAAAGTTCACCCCTCCACTTT CASSLEPGESSPLHF
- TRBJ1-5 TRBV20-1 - TGCAGTGCTAGCAGAGTACCGGGGGGCAATCAGCCCCAGCATTTT CSASRVPGGNQPQHF
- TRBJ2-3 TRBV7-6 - TGTGCCAGCAGCAGGGACCCCACAGATACGCAGTATTTT CASSRDPTDTQYF